Below are 27 T cell receptor beta chains sequenced from a single sample in a study of blood T cells in healthy people across ages. For the second PCR, which ran for 7 to 11 cycles, a sample-barcoded 5' primer and a J-beta primer mix were used. In TCRdb, the 5' RACE reads were re-called with MiXCR into one record per CDR3 protein. Here the sample spans about 970,000 distinct CDR3 sequences, roughly 51% being singletons. The sample was blood. Receptors originate from a woman in her sixties in good health.

This clonotype was detected a few times. The genes are TRBV6-1 and TRBJ2-7; D remains unclear. Trimming cost V 8 bases and J 6 bases, with 14 bases left between them. Germline CDR1 MNHNS, CDR2 SASEGT. The CDR3 extends over 12 amino acids. The CDR3 loop reads CASVVSSREQYF. The CDR3 nucleotides read TGTGCCAGCGTTGTCTCTAGTCGCGAGCAGTACTTC.

The chain combines TRBV29-1 with TRBJ1-2; a possible D gene is TRBD1 (6 bases). V was trimmed by 0 bases and J by 8 bases, leaving 13 bases between them. The CDR3 is 13 amino acids. Germline loops: CDR1 SQVTM, CDR2 ANQGSEA. CDR3 amino acids: CSVEEKQGEGYTF. The CDR3 DNA reads TGCAGCGTTGAAGAAAAACAGGGCGAGGGCTACACCTTC.

The V and J genes are TRBV20-1 and TRBJ2-4; 8 bases agree with TRBD2. The J call is uncertain, as TRBJ2-7 better fits the DNA end. CDR1 and CDR2 from the germline V gene are DFQATT and SNEGSKA (reference sequence). The CDR3 loop spans 13 amino acids. Here the CDR3 reads CSARRAGVREQYF. DNA of the CDR3: TGCAGTGCGAGACGAGCGGGAGTACGCGAGCAGTACTTC.

The chain links TRBV15 to TRBJ2-2; 7 positions agree with TRBD1. Looked up from germline, CDR1 is LNHNV and CDR2 is YYDKDF (reference sequence). The CDR3 runs to 16 residues. Trimming removed 1 base from V and 8 bases from J; junction bases left unmatched: 10. The chain's CDR3 is CATSRVGTVLSGELFF. CDR3 in DNA: TGTGCCACCAGCAGAGTCGGGACAGTCCTTTCGGGGGAGCTGTTTTTT.

This clonotype was counted once. The chain joins TRBV20-1 to TRBJ2-6; 8 nucleotides agree with TRBD1. The CDR3 is 14 amino acids. Germline V lookup: CDR1 DFQATT, CDR2 SNEGSKA (reference sequence). Germline trimming cut 5 bases from V and 2 bases from J; bases unmatched to any gene: 2. CDR3 bases: TGCAGTGCTGAGGACAGGGCTGGGGCCAACGTCCTGACTTTC. It translates to CSAEDRAGANVLTF.

This chain uses TRBV3-1 with TRBJ1-4; D not resolved. The CDR3 consists of 14 residues. V lost 0 bases, J lost 4 bases, and 6 bases lay in between. Per germline, CDR1 LGHDT and CDR2 YNNKEL (reference sequence). The DNA for the CDR3 is TGTGCCAGCAGCCAAGATACGTATAATGAAAAACTGTTTTTT. This translates into CASSQDTYNEKLFF.

V and J are TRBV7-9 and TRBJ1-4; D call uncertain. This CDR3 spans 12 amino acids. CDR1 and CDR2 from the germline V gene are SEHNR and FQNEAQ (reference sequence). V lost 10 bases to trimming and J lost 7 bases, with 13 bases between them. In nucleotides, the CDR3 is TGTGCCACCGGAACCGCGCCTGAAAAACTGTTTTTT. Translated: CATGTAPEKLFF.

This chain joins TRBV4-3 and TRBJ2-7; no reliable D call. The CDR3 has 15 amino acids. Per germline, CDR1 LGHNA and CDR2 YSLEER. Trimming removed 4 bases at V and 3 bases at J, with 16 bases between. The CDR3 loop is CASSPRPTNNYEQYF. CDR3 nucleotides: TGCGCCAGCAGCCCACGCCCAACTAATAACTACGAGCAGTACTTC.

V usage is TRBV9 and J usage is TRBJ2-1; D could derive from TRBD1 or TRBD2 (6 bases each). CDR1 SGDLS and CDR2 YYNGEE come from the germline V gene. Deletions cut 3 bases from V and 8 bases from J, with 12 bases between. The length of the CDR3 is 13 residues. The CDR3 loop is CASSGGGQYEQFF. Written as DNA, the CDR3 is TGTGCCAGCAGCGGGGGAGGACAGTATGAGCAGTTCTTC.

The chain joins TRBV6-1 to TRBJ2-1, with no clear D. V was pared by 7 bases and J by 7 bases, with 26 bases between. The CDR3 is made up of 17 amino acids. Germline V gives CDR1 MNHNS, CDR2 SASEGT. The CDR3 loop is CASTSLSGNRIVNEQFF. CDR3 nucleotides: TGTGCCAGCACCTCCCTTAGTGGCAATCGAATAGTGAATGAGCAGTTCTTC.

The V gene is TRBV6-9, the J gene TRBJ2-3; 8 positions match TRBD2. The CDR3 contains 16 residues. J gave up 5 bases and V 7 bases, and 14 bases lay outside the gene matches. The germline V gene encodes CDR1 MNHGY and CDR2 SVAAGI. Here the CDR3 reads CASTIKDGGVQDTQYF. For the CDR3, the DNA is TGTGCCAGCACCATAAAAGACGGGGGGGTCCAAGATACGCAGTATTTT.

The CDR3 DNA is TGTGCCAGCAGCGTCGGGGCTAGCGCGAATTACGAGCAGTACTTC. It encodes CASSVGASANYEQYF. The chain has TRBV9 and TRBJ2-5; tentatively, D is TRBD2 (6 bases). The DNA matches TRBJ2-7 better at its end, which makes the J call doubtful. The CDR3 spans 15 residues. Germline loops: CDR1 SGDLS, CDR2 YYNGEE.

V gene TRBV4-2 combines with J gene TRBJ2-7, with 10 positions matching TRBD2. Germline CDR1 reads LGHNA; CDR2 reads YNFKEQ. V lost 1 base and J lost 3; bases outside the gene matches: 6. CDR3 length: 16 amino acids. The CDR3 sequence is CASSQGLAGLLYEQYF. CDR3 nucleotides: TGTGCCAGCAGCCAAGGACTAGCGGGCCTCCTCTACGAGCAGTACTTC.

Only a few counts were recorded for this clonotype. The rearrangement joins TRBV11-2 to TRBJ2-7, with TRBD2 identical over 8 bases. Germline-derived CDR1 and CDR2 are SGHAT and FQNNGV. The junction had 2 bases not matched to a gene; V was cut back by 1 base and J by 0 bases. The CDR3 is 15 amino acids. CDR3 loop: CASSLVAGFSYEQYF. DNA for the CDR3: TGTGCCAGCAGCTTAGTAGCGGGGTTCTCCTACGAGCAGTACTTC.

This chain uses TRBV6-6 with TRBJ2-3; D uncertain. Looked up from germline, CDR1 is MNHNY and CDR2 is SVGAGI (reference sequence). Trimming removed 8 bases at V and 4 bases at J, with 13 bases between. The CDR3 consists of 13 residues. CDR3 in DNA: TGTGCCAGCGCTTTCCAAAGGGCAGATACGCAGTATTTT. The encoded protein is CASAFQRADTQYF.

The rearrangement joins TRBV6-2 or TRBV6-3 to TRBJ1-5; D gene ambiguous. Trimming stripped 3 bases from V and 6 bases from J, with 6 bases between. This CDR3 spans 12 amino acids. Germline values: CDR1 MNHEY, CDR2 SVGEGT. The CDR3 protein is CASSYDFQPQHF. As DNA, the CDR3 is TGTGCCAGCAGTTATGATTTTCAGCCCCAGCATTTT.

This clonotype has only a few counts. The J gene is TRBJ1-5, the V gene TRBV15; D gene uncertain. Deletions cut 0 bases from V and 7 bases from J, with 13 bases between. From germline, CDR1 is LNHNV and CDR2 YYDKDF (reference sequence). The CDR3 consists of 15 residues. The DNA of the CDR3 is TGTGCCACCAGCAGAGATGTTGCGGGCTCGCAGCCCCAGCATTTT. Translated, it gives CATSRDVAGSQPQHF.

The chain couples TRBV7-2 to TRBJ2-7; no clear D. TRBJ2-5 explains the end of the DNA better; the J call may be wrong. This CDR3 contains 11 residues. CDR1 is SGHTA and CDR2 is FQGNSA in the germline V gene. The CDR3, as DNA: TGTGCCAGCAGCTTAGTTCAGACCCAGTACTTC. It encodes CASSLVQTQYF.

For the CDR3, the DNA is TGTGCCAGCAGCGTACGGGCCATCGCTTCGACCGGGGAGCTGTTTTTT. As protein: CASSVRAIASTGELFF. V gene TRBV9 combines with J gene TRBJ2-2; the D is unclear. Germline V CDR1 and CDR2: SGDLS, YYNGEE. V was pared by 1 base and J by 5 bases, with 15 bases between. CDR3 size: 16 residues.

This clonotype came up a few times. The chain uses TRBV27 and TRBJ2-3; D uncertain. Trimming pared 2 bases from V and 0 bases from J, leaving 9 bases between. The CDR3 totals 15 residues. Germline V gene lookup returns CDR1 MNHEY and CDR2 SMNVEV (reference sequence). CDR3 bases: TGTGCCAGCAGTTTAGGGCAGATGAGCACAGATACGCAGTATTTT. Encoded protein: CASSLGQMSTDTQYF.

CDR3 bases: TGTGCCACCAGCAACAGGAGGCAGCCGGATACGCAGTATTTT. It is translated as CATSNRRQPDTQYF. This chain uses TRBV15 with TRBJ2-3; D might be TRBD1 or TRBD2, each matching 5 bases. V lost 4 bases, J lost 6 bases, and 14 bases lay in between. The CDR3 has 14 amino acids. Germline V gene lookup returns CDR1 LNHNV and CDR2 YYDKDF (reference sequence).

Turning to this clonotype: A much bigger clone sits one base away, suggesting this may be a read error. This chain links TRBV28 with TRBJ2-7, with 10 bases aligning to TRBD1. V lost 3 bases to trimming and J lost 8 bases; unmatched junction nucleotides: 19. In germline, CDR1 is MDHEN, CDR2 SYDVKM. This CDR3 comprises 18 residues. This CDR3 is CASSFMASDRGPQNKQYF. The CDR3 nucleotides read TGTGCCAGCAGTTTCATGGCGAGTGACAGGGGGCCACAAAACAAGCAGTACTTC. The complete variable domain, with remaining parts taken from reference TRBV28 and TRBJ2-7, reads DVKVTQSSRYLVKRTGEKVFLECVQDMDHENMFWYRQDPGLGLRLIYFSYDVKMKEKGDIPEGYSVSREKKERFSLILESASTNQTSMYLCASSFMASDRGPQNKQYFGPGTRLTVT.

The chain carries TRBV28 and TRBJ2-6; D is unclear. Trimming pared 8 bases from V and 2 bases from J, leaving 13 bases between. The CDR3 has 15 amino acids. Germline CDR1 MDHEN, CDR2 SYDVKM. CDR3 loop: CASRVNWAGANVLTF. The CDR3, as DNA: TGTGCCAGCCGAGTCAATTGGGCTGGGGCCAACGTCCTGACTTTC.

The chain links TRBV5-6 to TRBJ1-4; D call uncertain. The germline V and J ends were trimmed by 0 bases and 0 bases, with 18 bases remaining between them. Germline V gene lookup returns CDR1 SGHDT and CDR2 YYEEEE. The CDR3 is 19 amino acids. In DNA form, the CDR3 reads TGTGCCAGCAGCTTGGGGGCCCTGATTGGGAGCCCAACTAATGAAAAACTGTTTTTT. Protein sequence: CASSLGALIGSPTNEKLFF.

V and J are TRBV7-9 and TRBJ1-2; no clear D gene. Germline V gene data show CDR1 as SEHNR and CDR2 as FQNEAQ (reference sequence). The length of the CDR3 is 13 residues. Trimming removed 5 bases from V and 4 bases from J, with 11 bases in between. CDR3 bases: TGTGCCAGCAGCCTAATGTCGGGCTATGGCTACACCTTC. Translating gives CASSLMSGYGYTF.

This clonotype was seen ten or more times. This chain uses TRBV27 with TRBJ2-7; 7 bases map to TRBD1. Germline lookup yields CDR1 MNHEY and CDR2 SMNVEV (reference sequence). The CDR3 loop spans 13 amino acids. V dropped 5 bases and J dropped 3; count of bases not matched to a gene: 4. As DNA, the CDR3 is TGTGCCAGCAGTCCGACAGGGATCTACGAGCAGTACTTC. It is translated as CASSPTGIYEQYF.

The rearrangement joins TRBV20-1 to TRBJ2-1; a weak D match, TRBD2 (5 bases). Trimming removed 3 bases at V and 6 bases at J, with 9 bases between. CDR1 is DFQATT, CDR2 SNEGSKA, per germline (reference sequence). CDR3 length: 12 residues. The CDR3 DNA sequence: TGCAGTGCTAGGCCTAGCATCAATGAGCAGTTCTTC. Protein product: CSARPSINEQFF.